This TCR beta chain was identified in a study of blood T cell repertoires in COVID-19. CDR1 is LGHNA and CDR2 is YSLEER in the germline V gene. This CDR3 region has 15 residues. V dropped 1 base and J dropped 2 bases, with 11 bases sitting between them. Authors' data handling: From reference gene primer amplification, estimates of nucleated cell counts were derived. This table comes from immunoSEQ multiplex PCR, and its TCRdb copy is limited to in-frame clones, with some not included. That table supplies the V and J calls and clone size; D and trimming were determined from the DNA. The repertoire includes more than 75,000 clones, 88% of them detected once, and around 5% sits in the top ten.

The gene calls are TRBV4-3 and TRBJ1-2; no definite D call. Sequenced input: peripheral blood. The sequence was obtained from a woman of 80 years or more with acute or convalescent COVID-19. The CDR3 DNA sequence: TGCGCCAGCAGCCAAGGATTGGCGGGAAACTATGGCTACACCTTC. Its protein product is CASSQGLAGNYGYTF.